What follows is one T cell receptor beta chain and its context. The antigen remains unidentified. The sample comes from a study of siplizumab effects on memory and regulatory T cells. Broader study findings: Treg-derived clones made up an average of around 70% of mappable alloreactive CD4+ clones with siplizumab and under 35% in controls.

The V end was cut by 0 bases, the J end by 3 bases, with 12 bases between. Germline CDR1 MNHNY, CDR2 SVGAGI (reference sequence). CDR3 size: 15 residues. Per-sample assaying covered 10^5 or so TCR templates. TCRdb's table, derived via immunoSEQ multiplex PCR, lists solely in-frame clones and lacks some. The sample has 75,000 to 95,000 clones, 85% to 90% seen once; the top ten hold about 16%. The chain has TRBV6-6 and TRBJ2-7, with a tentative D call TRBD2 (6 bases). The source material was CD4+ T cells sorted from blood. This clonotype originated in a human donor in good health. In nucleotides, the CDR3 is TGTGCCAGCAGTTACTCAGTTCAGGGAGGCTACGAGCAGTACTTC. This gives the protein CASSYSVQGGYEQYF.